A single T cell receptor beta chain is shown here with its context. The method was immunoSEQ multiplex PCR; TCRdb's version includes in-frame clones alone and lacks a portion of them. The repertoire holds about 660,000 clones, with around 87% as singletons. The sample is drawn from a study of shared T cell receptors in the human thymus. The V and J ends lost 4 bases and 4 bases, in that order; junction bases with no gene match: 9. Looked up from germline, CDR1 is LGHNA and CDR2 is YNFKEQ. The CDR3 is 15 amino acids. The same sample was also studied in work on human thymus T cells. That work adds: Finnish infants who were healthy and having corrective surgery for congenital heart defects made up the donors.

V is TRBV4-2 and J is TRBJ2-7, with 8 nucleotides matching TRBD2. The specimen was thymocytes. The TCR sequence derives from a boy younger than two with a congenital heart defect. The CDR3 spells CASSRSRTSSYEQYF. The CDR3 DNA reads TGTGCCAGCAGCCGTTCGAGGACTAGCAGTTACGAGCAGTACTTC.